This T cell receptor (beta chain) was identified during a study of long-term antiretroviral therapy in people with HIV. Notes on the study in general: Clones showing expansion before ART dominated the repertoire at all time points. After ART, diversity increased yet remained lower than transplant donor controls.

The libraries were made with immunoSEQ v3.0 at survey level. Here immunoSEQ multiplex PCR was the method, and the copy in TCRdb shows in-frame clones only, minus some. Of some 24,000 clones listed, approximately 80% are singletons. The trim removed 1 base at V and 6 bases at J, leaving 9 bases unmatched. Per the germline V gene, CDR1 is LGHNA and CDR2 is YSLEER. The CDR3 runs 18 residues. Notes on this clone: Its antigen is unknown.

There were about 0.95-10 million cryopreserved PBMC in the samples before DNA extraction. The sequence derives from a young woman with HIV. Here the sequenced sample was unsorted PBMCs, taken at the start of antiretroviral therapy, before treatment. This chain links TRBV4-3 with TRBJ2-1; 13 bases are a match to TRBD2. The CDR3 nucleotides are TGCGCCAGCAGCCAAGTTGTGGGACTAGCGGGGAAGGCCAATGAGCAGTTCTTC. Translated: CASSQVVGLAGKANEQFF.